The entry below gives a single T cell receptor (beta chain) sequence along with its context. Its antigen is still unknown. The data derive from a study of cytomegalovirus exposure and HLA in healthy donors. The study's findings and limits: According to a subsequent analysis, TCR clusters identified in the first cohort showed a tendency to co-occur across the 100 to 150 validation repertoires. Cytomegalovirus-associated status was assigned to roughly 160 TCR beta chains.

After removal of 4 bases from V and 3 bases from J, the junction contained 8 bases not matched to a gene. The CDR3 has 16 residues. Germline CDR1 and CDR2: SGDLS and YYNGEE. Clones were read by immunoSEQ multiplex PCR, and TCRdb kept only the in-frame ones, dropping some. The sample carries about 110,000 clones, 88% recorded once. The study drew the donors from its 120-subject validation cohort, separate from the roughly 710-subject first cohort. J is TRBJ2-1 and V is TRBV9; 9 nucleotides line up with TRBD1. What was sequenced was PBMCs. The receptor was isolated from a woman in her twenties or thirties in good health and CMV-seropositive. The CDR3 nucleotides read TGTGCCAGCAGCACAGCACGGGACAGGGTCTACAATGAGCAGTTCTTC. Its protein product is CASSTARDRVYNEQFF.